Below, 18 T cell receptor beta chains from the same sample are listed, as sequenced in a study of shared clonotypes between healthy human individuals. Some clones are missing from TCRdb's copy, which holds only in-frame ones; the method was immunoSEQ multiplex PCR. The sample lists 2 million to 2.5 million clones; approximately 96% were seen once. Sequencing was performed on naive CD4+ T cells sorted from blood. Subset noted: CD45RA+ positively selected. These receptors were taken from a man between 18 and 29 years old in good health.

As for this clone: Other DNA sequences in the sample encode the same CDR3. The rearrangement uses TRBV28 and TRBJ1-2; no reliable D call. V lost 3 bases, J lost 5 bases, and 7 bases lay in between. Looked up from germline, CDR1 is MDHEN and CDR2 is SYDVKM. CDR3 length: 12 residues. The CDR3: CASSFTGYGYTF. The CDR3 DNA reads TGTGCCAGCAGTTTTACCGGGTATGGCTACACCTTC.

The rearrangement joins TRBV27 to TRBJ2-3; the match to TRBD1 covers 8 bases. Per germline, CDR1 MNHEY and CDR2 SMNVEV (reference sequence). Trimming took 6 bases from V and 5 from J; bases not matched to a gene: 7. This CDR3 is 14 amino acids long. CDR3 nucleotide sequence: TGTGCCAGCAGCTGGACAGGGTTGAAAGATACGCAGTATTTT. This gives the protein CASSWTGLKDTQYF.

The CDR3: CASRQGGEKLFF. Here the CDR3 DNA reads TGTGCCAGCAGACAGGGAGGTGAAAAACTGTTTTTT. The chain employs TRBV6-1 and TRBJ1-4, with D possibly matching TRBD1 (6 bases). Germline V lookup: CDR1 MNHNS, CDR2 SASEGT. Trimming left V 6 bases short and J 7 bases short, with 9 bases between. This CDR3 region has 12 residues.

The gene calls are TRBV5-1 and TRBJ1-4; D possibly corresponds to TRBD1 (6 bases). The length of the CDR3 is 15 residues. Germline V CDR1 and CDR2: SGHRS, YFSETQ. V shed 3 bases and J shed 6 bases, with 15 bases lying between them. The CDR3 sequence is CASSSKRGADEKLFF. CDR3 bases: TGCGCCAGCAGCTCCAAGAGGGGGGCCGATGAAAAACTGTTTTTT.

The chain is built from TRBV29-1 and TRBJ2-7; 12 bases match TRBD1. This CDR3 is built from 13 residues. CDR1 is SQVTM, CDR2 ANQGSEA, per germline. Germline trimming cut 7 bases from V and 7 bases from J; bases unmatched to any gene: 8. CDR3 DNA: TGCAGCGCAGCGGGACAGGGGGCGGGGGAGCAGTACTTC. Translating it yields CSAAGQGAGEQYF.

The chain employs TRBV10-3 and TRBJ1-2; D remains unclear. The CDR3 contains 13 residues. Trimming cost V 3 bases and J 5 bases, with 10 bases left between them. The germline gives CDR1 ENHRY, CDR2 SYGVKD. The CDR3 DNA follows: TGTGCCATCAGTGATATGGAGGCGTATGGCTACACCTTC. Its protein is CAISDMEAYGYTF.

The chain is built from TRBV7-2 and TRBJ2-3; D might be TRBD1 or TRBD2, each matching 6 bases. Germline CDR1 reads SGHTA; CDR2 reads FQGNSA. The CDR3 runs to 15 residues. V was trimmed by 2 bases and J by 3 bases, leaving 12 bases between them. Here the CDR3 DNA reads TGTGCCAGCAGCTTAAAGGGGGGCGCGACAGATACGCAGTATTTT. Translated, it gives CASSLKGGATDTQYF.

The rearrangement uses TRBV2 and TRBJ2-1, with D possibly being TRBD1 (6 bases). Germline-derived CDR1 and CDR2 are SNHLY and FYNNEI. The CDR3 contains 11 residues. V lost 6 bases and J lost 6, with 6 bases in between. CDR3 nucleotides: TGTGCCAGCAGACAGGGCAATGAGCAGTTCTTC. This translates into CASRQGNEQFF.

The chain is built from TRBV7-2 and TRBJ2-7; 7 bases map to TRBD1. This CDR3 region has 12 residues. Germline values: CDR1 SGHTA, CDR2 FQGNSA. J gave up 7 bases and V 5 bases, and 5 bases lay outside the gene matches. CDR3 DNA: TGTGCCAGCAGCCTTGGGACAGCTGAGCAGTACTTC. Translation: CASSLGTAEQYF.

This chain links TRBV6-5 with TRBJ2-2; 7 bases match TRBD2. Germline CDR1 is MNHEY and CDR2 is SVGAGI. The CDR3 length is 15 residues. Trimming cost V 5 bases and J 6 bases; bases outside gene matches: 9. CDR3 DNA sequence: TGTGCCAGCAGTATTTGGGACGGGAGGTCCGGGGAGCTGTTTTTT. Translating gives CASSIWDGRSGELFF.

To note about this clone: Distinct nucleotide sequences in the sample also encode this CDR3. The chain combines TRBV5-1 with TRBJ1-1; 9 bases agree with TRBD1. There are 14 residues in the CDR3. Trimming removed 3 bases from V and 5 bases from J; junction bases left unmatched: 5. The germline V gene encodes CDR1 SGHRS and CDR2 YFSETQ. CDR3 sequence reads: CASSSTGGKTEAFF. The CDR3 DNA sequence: TGCGCCAGCAGCTCGACAGGGGGGAAGACTGAAGCTTTCTTT.

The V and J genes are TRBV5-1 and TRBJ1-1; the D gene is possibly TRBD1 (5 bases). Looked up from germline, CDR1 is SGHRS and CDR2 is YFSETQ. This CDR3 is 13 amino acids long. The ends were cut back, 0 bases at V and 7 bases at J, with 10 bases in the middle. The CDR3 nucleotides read TGCGCCAGCAGCTTGGCAGGGTTGGATGAAGCTTTCTTT. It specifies CASSLAGLDEAFF.

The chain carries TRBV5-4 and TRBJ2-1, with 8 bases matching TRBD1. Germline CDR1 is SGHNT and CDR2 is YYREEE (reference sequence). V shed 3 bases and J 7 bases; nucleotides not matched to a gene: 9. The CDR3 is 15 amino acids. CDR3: CASSSGQGGSNEQFF. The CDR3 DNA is TGTGCCAGCAGCTCCGGACAGGGTGGGTCAAATGAGCAGTTCTTC.

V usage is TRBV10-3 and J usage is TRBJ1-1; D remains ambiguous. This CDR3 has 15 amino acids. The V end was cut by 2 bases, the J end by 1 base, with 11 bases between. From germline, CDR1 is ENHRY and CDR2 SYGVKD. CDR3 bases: TGTGCCATCAGTGAGGATGAAGATCCGAACACTGAAGCTTTCTTT. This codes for CAISEDEDPNTEAFF.

This CDR3 reads CASSLGRWSSYEQYF. CDR3 DNA: TGTGCCAGCAGCTTAGGACGGTGGAGCTCCTACGAGCAGTACTTC. The gene calls are TRBV7-2 and TRBJ2-7, with unresolved D. Trimming cost V 1 base and J 0 bases, with 10 bases left between them. The V gene's germline CDR1 is SGHTA and CDR2 FQGNSA. The CDR3 is 15 residues long.

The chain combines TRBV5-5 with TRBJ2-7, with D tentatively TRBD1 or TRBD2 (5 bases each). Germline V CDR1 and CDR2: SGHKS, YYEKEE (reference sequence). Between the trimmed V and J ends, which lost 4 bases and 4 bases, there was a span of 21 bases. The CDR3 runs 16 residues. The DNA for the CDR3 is TGTGCCAGCAGCCAGGGACCTTCCCCCCTCCAGTACGAGCAGTACTTC. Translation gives CASSQGPSPLQYEQYF.

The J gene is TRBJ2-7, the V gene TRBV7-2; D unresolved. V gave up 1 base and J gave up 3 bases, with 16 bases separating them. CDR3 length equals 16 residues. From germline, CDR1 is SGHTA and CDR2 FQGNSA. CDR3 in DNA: TGTGCCAGCAGCTTAGAAGGAACAACGCTCATCTACGAGCAGTACTTC. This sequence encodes CASSLEGTTLIYEQYF.

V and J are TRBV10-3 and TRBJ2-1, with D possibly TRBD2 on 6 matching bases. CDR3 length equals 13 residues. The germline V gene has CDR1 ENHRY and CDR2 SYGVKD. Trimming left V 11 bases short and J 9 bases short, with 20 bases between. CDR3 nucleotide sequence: TGTGCCCAATCTTTCGGGAGTGGTAGTGAGCAGTTCTTC. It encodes CAQSFGSGSEQFF.